The TCR beta chain described here comes from a study of CD8 T cells in ankylosing spondylitis. Whole-study findings and limits: Matched ankylosing spondylitis synovial fluid reportedly showed significant enrichment of disease-linked clones. One TCR beta motif, made up of eight highly homologous variants, appeared characteristic of ankylosing spondylitis blood.

Germline V CDR1 and CDR2: SQVTM, ANQGSEA. V was cut by 4 bases and J by 0 bases, with 10 bases left in between. The CDR3 is 14 amino acids. Molecular-barcoded quantitative 5'-RACE produced these TCR beta libraries. TCRdb reprocessed the 5' RACE reads via MiXCR and lists one record per CDR3 protein. The sample records 75,000 to 95,000 distinct CDR3 sequences, roughly 9% being singletons. This clonotype was seen many times. The antigen remains undetermined. This TCR was sampled from a male donor with ankylosing spondylitis. The chain carries TRBV29-1 and TRBJ2-1; tentatively, D is TRBD2 (6 bases). The sequenced sample consisted of blood, either unsorted or a sorted T cell fraction (not recorded which). CDR3 DNA sequence: TGCAGCGTTGTTCCCGGGAGCTCCTACAATGAGCAGTTCTTC. It encodes CSVVPGSSYNEQFF.